The present entry profiles one TCR beta chain with its context. Its antigen is undetermined. This sample was included in a study of monozygotic twins with inflammatory bowel disease. Study-level findings and limits: Data gave no support to a single strong signal or clonotype associated with IBD.

Each TCR library consumed about 4,000 ng of total RNA. Through template switching, UMIs that included a 6-nucleotide sample barcode were added. Each of TCRalpha and TCRbeta cDNA went through two nested PCRs, lasting approximately 17 and 9 cycles. One entry per CDR3 protein, without DNA, is what TCRdb gives after re-calling the 5' RACE reads. The sample totals approximately 340,000 distinct CDR3 sequences. This CDR3 region has 13 residues. This receptor was identified in a human donor with ulcerative colitis or Crohn's disease, or a healthy co-twin of an affected twin (not recorded which). V usage is TRBV12-3 or TRBV12-4 and J usage is TRBJ1-3. Specimen: blood. Here the CDR3 reads CASSFTVGNTIYF.